The 8 T cell receptor beta chains listed next were all sequenced from one sample in a study of blood T cell repertoires in COVID-19. Repertoires were generated with immunoSEQ multiplex PCR, while TCRdb's copy carries only in-frame clones and drops some. The sample has about 250,000 clones, about four fifths seen once. Sequenced input: PBMCs or T cells enriched from blood (not recorded which). These receptors originate from a woman aged 40 to 50 who had been exposed to COVID-19.

V and J are TRBV18 and TRBJ1-4; 9 positions match TRBD1. Germline trimming cut 6 bases from V and 8 bases from J; bases unmatched to any gene: 7. Germline V gene sequence: CDR1 KGHSH, CDR2 LQKENI. The CDR3 is 14 amino acids. The CDR3 reads CASSPGQGREKLFF. Here the CDR3 DNA reads TGTGCCAGCTCCCCCGGACAGGGGAGGGAAAAACTGTTTTTT.

The J gene is TRBJ2-5, the V gene TRBV3-1 (or the pseudogene TRBV3-2), with TRBD2 identical over 9 bases. The V segment lost 4 bases and the J segment 2 bases; nucleotides outside the gene matches: 8. In germline, CDR1 is LGHDT, CDR2 YNNKEL (reference sequence). The CDR3 loop spans 16 amino acids. The CDR3 sequence: CASSPGRAGGQETQYF. CDR3 DNA: TGTGCCAGCAGCCCAGGTCGAGCGGGGGGTCAAGAGACCCAGTACTTC.

The rearrangement joins TRBV9 to TRBJ1-4; 8 positions match TRBD1. V was pared by 4 bases and J by 7 bases, with 9 bases of the junction left unmatched. Germline V gives CDR1 SGDLS, CDR2 YYNGEE. CDR3 size: 15 residues. In nucleotides, the CDR3 is TGTGCCAGCAGCCCGCGGCAGGGGGCGGGTGAAAAACTGTTTTTT. Protein product: CASSPRQGAGEKLFF.

The chain has TRBV5-1 and TRBJ1-1; unclear D gene. Between the trimmed V and J ends, which lost 3 bases and 4 bases, there was a span of 13 bases. The length of the CDR3 is 14 residues. Germline V lookup: CDR1 SGHRS, CDR2 YFSETQ. CDR3 loop: CASSSGFKATEAFF. The CDR3 coding sequence is TGCGCCAGCAGCTCCGGGTTTAAGGCCACTGAAGCTTTCTTT.

The chain is built from TRBV6-5 and TRBJ2-1; the D gene is possibly TRBD1 (6 bases). From germline, CDR1 is MNHEY and CDR2 SVGAGI. CDR3 size: 15 residues. The V gene lost 5 bases and the J gene lost 3 bases, with 14 bases spanning the gap. The CDR3 spells CASSRQVLFYNEQFF. The CDR3 DNA sequence: TGTGCCAGCAGTCGACAGGTCCTATTCTACAATGAGCAGTTCTTC.

The J gene is TRBJ1-1, the V gene TRBV9; D is unclear. The germline V and J ends were trimmed by 3 bases and 0 bases, with 12 bases remaining between them. Germline V CDR1 and CDR2: SGDLS, YYNGEE. This CDR3 comprises 15 residues. The CDR3 protein is CASSADGRMNTEAFF. CDR3 nucleotide sequence: TGTGCCAGCAGCGCCGATGGTAGAATGAACACTGAAGCTTTCTTT.

The chain couples TRBV3-1 (or the pseudogene TRBV3-2) to TRBJ1-6; TRBD1 is a possible D gene (6 bases). Germline CDR1 is LGHDT and CDR2 is YNNKEL (reference sequence). V was clipped by 4 bases and J by 9 bases, with 16 bases between them. The CDR3 consists of 15 residues. The CDR3 sequence is CASSLSSQGTSPLHF. The CDR3 region has the DNA TGTGCCAGCAGCCTATCTTCACAGGGCACTTCACCCCTCCACTTT.

The V gene is TRBV2, the J gene TRBJ1-1, with 10 bases aligning to TRBD1. The CDR3 extends over 18 amino acids. Germline-derived CDR1 and CDR2 are SNHLY and FYNNEI. Trimming at V came to 7 bases and at J to 0 bases, leaving 14 bases not matched to a gene. This CDR3 is CASTTSGTGVSMNTEAFF. The CDR3 bases are TGTGCCAGCACCACCTCGGGGACAGGGGTCTCCATGAACACTGAAGCTTTCTTT.